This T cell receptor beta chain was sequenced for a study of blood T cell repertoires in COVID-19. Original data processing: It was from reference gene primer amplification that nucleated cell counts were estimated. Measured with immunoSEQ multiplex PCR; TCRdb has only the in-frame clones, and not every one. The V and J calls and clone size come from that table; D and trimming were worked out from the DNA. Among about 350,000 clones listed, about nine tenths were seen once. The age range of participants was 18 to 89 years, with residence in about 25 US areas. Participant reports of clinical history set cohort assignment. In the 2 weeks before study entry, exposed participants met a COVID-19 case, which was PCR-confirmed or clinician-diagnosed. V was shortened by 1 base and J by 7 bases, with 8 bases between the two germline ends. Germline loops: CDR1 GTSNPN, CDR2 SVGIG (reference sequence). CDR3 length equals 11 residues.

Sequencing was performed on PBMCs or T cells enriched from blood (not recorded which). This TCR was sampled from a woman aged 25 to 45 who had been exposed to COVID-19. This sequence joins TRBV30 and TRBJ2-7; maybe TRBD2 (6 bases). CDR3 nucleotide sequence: TGTGCCTGGAGTGACGGGGGTGAGCAGTACTTC. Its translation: CAWSDGGEQYF.